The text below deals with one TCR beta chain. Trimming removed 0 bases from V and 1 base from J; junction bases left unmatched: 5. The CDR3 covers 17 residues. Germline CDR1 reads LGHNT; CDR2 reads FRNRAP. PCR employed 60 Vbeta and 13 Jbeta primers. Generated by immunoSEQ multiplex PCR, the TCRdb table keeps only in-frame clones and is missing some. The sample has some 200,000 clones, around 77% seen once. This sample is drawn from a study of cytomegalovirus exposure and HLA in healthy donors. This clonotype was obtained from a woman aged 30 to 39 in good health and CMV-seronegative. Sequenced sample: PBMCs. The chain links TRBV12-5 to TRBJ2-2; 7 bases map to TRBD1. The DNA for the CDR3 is TGTGCTAGTGGTTTGGTAAGGGACAGTGGGAACACCGGGGAGCTGTTTTTT. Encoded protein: CASGLVRDSGNTGELFF.